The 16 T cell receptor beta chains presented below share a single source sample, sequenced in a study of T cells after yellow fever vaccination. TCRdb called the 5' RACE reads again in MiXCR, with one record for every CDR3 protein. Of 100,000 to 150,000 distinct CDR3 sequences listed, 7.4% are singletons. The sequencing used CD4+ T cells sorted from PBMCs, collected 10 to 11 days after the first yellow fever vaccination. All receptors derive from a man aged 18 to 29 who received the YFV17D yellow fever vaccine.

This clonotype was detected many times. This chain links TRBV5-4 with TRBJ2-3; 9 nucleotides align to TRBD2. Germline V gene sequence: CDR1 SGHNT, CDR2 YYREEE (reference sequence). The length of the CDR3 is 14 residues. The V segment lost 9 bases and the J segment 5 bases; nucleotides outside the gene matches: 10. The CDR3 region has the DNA TGTGCCATGCTGCGGGGGGGCGGGGGAGATACGCAGTATTTT. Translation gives CAMLRGGGGDTQYF.

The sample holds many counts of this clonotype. CDR3 in amino acids: CASSLGPPPAYEQYF. The CDR3 DNA reads TGTGCCAGCAGCTTAGGACCCCCGCCAGCCTACGAGCAGTACTTC. The chain recombines TRBV7-2 with TRBJ2-7; D is unresolved. V was trimmed by 1 base and J by 2 bases, leaving 12 bases between them. This CDR3 has 15 residues. Germline V gene sequence: CDR1 SGHTA, CDR2 FQGNSA.

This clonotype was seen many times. This chain's CDR3 is CASTRAGSSSYEQYF. The CDR3 bases are TGTGCCAGCACCCGAGCGGGGAGTAGCTCCTACGAGCAGTACTTC. This chain links TRBV12-3 or TRBV12-4 with TRBJ2-7; 7 bases fit TRBD2. The CDR3 covers 15 residues. Trimming removed 7 bases from V and 0 bases from J; junction bases left unmatched: 9.

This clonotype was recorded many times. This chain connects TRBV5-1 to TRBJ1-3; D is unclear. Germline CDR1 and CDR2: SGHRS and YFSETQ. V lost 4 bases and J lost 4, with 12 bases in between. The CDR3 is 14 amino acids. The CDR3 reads CASSPDLSGNTIYF. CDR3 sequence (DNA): TGCGCCAGCAGCCCTGACCTAAGCGGAAACACCATATATTTT.

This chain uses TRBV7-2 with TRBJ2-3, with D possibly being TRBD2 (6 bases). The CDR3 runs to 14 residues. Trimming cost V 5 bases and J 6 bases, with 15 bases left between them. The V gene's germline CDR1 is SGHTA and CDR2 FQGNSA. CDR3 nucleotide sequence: TGTGCCAGCAGCCCGGGGGTCGCCGGGGATACGCAGTATTTT. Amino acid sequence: CASSPGVAGDTQYF.

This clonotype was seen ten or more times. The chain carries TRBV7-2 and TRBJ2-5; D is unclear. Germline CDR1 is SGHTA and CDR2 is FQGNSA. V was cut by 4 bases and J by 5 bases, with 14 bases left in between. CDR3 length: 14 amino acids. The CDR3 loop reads CASSYRFGSETQYF. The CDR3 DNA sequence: TGTGCCAGCAGCTACCGATTTGGGTCGGAGACCCAGTACTTC.

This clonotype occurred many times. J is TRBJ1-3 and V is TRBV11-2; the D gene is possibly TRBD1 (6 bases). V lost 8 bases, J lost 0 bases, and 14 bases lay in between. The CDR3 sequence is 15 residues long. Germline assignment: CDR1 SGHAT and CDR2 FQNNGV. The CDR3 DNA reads TGTGCCAGCTCCCGACAGGCGGACTCTGGAAACACCATATATTTT. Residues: CASSRQADSGNTIYF.

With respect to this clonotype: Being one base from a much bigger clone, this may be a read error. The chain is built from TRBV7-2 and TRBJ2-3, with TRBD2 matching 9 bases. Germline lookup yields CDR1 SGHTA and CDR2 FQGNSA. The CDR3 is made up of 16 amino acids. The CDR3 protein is CDSSTRLAGMTDTQYF. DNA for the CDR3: TGTGACAGCAGCACCCGTCTAGCGGGGATGACAGATACGCAGTATTTT.

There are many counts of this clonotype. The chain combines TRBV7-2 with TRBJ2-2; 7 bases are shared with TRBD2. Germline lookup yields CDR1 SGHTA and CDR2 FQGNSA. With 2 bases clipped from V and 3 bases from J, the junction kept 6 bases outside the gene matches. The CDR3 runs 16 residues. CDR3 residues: CASSLTPSGYTGELFF. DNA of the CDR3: TGTGCCAGCAGCTTAACCCCTAGCGGCTACACCGGGGAGCTGTTTTTT.

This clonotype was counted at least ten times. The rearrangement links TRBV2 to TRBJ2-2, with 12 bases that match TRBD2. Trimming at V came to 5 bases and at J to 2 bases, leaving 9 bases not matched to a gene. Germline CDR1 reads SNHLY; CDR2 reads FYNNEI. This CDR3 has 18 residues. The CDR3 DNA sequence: TGTGCCAGCAGTTCCCTAGCGGGGGGGCCGGCAAACACCGGGGAGCTGTTTTTT. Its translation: CASSSLAGGPANTGELFF.

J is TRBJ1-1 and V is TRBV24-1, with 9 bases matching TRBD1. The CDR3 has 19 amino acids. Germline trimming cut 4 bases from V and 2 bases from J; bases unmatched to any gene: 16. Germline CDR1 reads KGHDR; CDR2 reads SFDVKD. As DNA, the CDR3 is TGTGCCACCAGTGACTTCGGGACAGGGAACCCCACACCAAACACTGAAGCTTTCTTT. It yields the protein CATSDFGTGNPTPNTEAFF.

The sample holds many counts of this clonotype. The CDR3 DNA is TGTGCCAGCAGCTTCCCTACAGGGACTAGCGGGTACGAGCAGTACTTC. It codes for CASSFPTGTSGYEQYF. The genes are TRBV7-9 and TRBJ2-7, with 12 bases lining up with TRBD2. CDR1 is SEHNR and CDR2 is FQNEAQ in the germline V gene (reference sequence). The CDR3 is made up of 16 amino acids. Trimming at V came to 3 bases and at J to 4 bases, leaving 7 bases not matched to a gene.

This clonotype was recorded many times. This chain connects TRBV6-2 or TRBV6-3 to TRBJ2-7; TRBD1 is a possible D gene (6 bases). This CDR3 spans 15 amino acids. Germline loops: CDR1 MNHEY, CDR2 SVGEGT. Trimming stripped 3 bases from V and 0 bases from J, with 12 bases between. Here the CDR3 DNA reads TGTGCCAGCAGTTATTACAGGGAAGCCTCCTACGAGCAGTACTTC. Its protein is CASSYYREASYEQYF.

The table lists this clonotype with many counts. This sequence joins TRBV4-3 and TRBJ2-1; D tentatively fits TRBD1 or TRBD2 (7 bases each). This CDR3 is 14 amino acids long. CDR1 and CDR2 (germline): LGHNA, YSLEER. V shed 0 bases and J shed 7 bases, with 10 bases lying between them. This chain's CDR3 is CASSQDRGGNEQFF. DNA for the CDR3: TGCGCCAGCAGCCAAGACAGGGGGGGGAATGAGCAGTTCTTC.

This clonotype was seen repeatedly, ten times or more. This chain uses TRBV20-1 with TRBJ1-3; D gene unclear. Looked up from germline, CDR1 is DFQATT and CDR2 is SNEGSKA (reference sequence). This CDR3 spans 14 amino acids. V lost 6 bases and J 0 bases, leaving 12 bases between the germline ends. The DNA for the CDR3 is TGCAGTGCCTCAGCCCACAGCTCTGGAAACACCATATATTTT. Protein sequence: CSASAHSSGNTIYF.

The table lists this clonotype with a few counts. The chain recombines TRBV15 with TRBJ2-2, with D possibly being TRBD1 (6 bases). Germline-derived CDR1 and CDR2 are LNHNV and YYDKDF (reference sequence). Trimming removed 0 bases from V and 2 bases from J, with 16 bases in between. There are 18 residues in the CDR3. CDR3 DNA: TGTGCCACCAGCAGAGATCTGGTCAGACAGGCAAACACCGGGGAGCTGTTTTTT. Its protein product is CATSRDLVRQANTGELFF.